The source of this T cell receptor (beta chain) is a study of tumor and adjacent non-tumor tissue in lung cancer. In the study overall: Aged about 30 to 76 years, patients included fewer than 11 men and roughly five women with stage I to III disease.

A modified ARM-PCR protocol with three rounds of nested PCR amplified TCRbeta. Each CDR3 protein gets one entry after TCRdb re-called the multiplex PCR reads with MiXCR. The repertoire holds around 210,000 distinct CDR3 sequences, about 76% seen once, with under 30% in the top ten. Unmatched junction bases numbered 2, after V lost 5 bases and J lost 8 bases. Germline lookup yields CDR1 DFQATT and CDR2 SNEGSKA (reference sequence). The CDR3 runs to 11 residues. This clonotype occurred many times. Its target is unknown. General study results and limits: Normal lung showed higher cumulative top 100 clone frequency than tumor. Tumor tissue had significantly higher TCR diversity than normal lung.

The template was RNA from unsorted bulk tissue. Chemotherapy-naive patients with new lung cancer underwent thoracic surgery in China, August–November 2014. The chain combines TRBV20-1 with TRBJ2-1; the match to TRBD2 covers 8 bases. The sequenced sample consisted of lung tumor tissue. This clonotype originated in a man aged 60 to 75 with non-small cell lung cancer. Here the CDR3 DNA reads TGCAGTGCTGGGACTAGTCATGAGCAGTTCTTC. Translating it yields CSAGTSHEQFF.